The 27 T cell receptor beta chains in this list originate from one sample, sequenced in a study of T cell repertoires in cytomegalovirus infection. From the reads, TCRdb called clonotypes with MiXCR, one entry per CDR3 protein. The repertoire holds about 600,000 distinct CDR3 sequences, with approximately 25% as singletons. Sequencing was carried out using CD8+ T cells from PBMCs. The origin of the receptors is a human donor in good health (CMV status not recorded). Some clones in this sample may be carry-over from other donors' samples.

In its sample, this clonotype was seen a few times. Here the CDR3 DNA reads TGTGCCAGCAGTGGAGAAGGCAGGAATGGAGCTTTCTTT. This translates into CASSGEGRNGAFF. The chain links TRBV25-1 to TRBJ1-1; D uncertain. Germline V gene sequence: CDR1 MGHDK, CDR2 SYGVNS. The length of the CDR3 is 13 residues. V lost 4 bases to trimming and J lost 10 bases, with 16 bases between them.

This chain joins TRBV6-5 and TRBJ1-1; D may be TRBD1 (6 bases). V was trimmed by 6 bases and J by 3 bases, leaving 26 bases between them. The germline V gene has CDR1 MNHEY and CDR2 SVGAGI. The CDR3 is 18 amino acids. CDR3 sequence (DNA): TGTGCCAGCAGCACGTACCTCCGCCGCCGGGACACGGACACTGAAGCTTTCTTT. It specifies CASSTYLRRRDTDTEAFF.

The CDR3 sequence is CASKAGDSNQPQHF. Written as DNA, the CDR3 is TGTGCCAGCAAGGCCGGTGATAGCAATCAGCCCCAGCATTTT. The rearrangement joins TRBV27 to TRBJ1-5; D gene unclear. The V end was cut by 7 bases, the J end by 0 bases, with 10 bases between. From germline, CDR1 is MNHEY and CDR2 SMNVEV (reference sequence). The CDR3 spans 14 residues.

The chain joins TRBV13 to TRBJ1-1, with D perhaps TRBD1 (5 bases). Trimming pared 5 bases from V and 7 bases from J, leaving 11 bases between. The CDR3 length is 12 residues. Per the germline V gene, CDR1 is PRHDT and CDR2 is FYEKMQ (reference sequence). DNA for the CDR3: TGTGCCAGCAGCGAAGGGAGGGGTGAAGCTTTCTTT. This codes for CASSEGRGEAFF.

The table lists this clonotype with many counts. The rearrangement joins TRBV5-4 to TRBJ2-7; possible D gene TRBD2, 5 bases. Germline CDR1 and CDR2: SGHNT and YYREEE (reference sequence). Trimming removed 1 base from V and 9 bases from J, with 17 bases in between. The CDR3 loop spans 14 amino acids. CDR3 in amino acids: CASSLIYGPGSQYF. CDR3 bases: TGTGCCAGCAGCTTGATCTACGGTCCGGGATCGCAGTACTTC.

This clonotype was detected ten times or more. CDR3 sequence reads: CASSFPWTGEPNTEAFF. The CDR3 DNA sequence: TGTGCCAGCAGTTTTCCTTGGACAGGGGAGCCGAACACTGAAGCTTTCTTT. This chain uses TRBV28 with TRBJ1-1, with 9 bases that match TRBD1. V shed 3 bases and J 1 base; nucleotides not matched to a gene: 9. This CDR3 has 17 residues. Germline V gene data show CDR1 as MDHEN and CDR2 as SYDVKM.

This clonotype was counted between two and nine times. The chain employs TRBV27 and TRBJ2-7; tentatively, D is TRBD1 (6 bases). The germline V gene has CDR1 MNHEY and CDR2 SMNVEV (reference sequence). The CDR3 contains 13 residues. V was cut by 5 bases and J by 3 bases, with 11 bases left in between. DNA of the CDR3: TGTGCCAGCAGTGAGGGGGTTCTCTACGAGCAGTACGTC. This translates into CASSEGVLYEQYV.

The chain is built from TRBV20-1 and TRBJ2-3, with TRBD2 identical over 8 bases. The CDR3 extends over 14 amino acids. CDR1 is DFQATT and CDR2 is SNEGSKA in the germline V gene (reference sequence). V gave up 6 bases and J gave up 3 bases; unmatched junction bases: 8. CDR3 sequence (DNA): TGCAGTGCCCAGACTAGCGAGAGAACAGATACGCAGTATTTT. Amino acids: CSAQTSERTDTQYF.

This clonotype came up a few times. J is TRBJ1-1 and V is TRBV6-5, with a tentative D call TRBD1 (6 bases). V shed 8 bases and J shed 5 bases, with 27 bases lying between them. Germline V CDR1 and CDR2: MNHEY, SVGAGI. This CDR3 is built from 17 residues. Written as DNA, the CDR3 is TGTGCCAGCCTTTCCTTTGCGGGGGGGCTTGAAAAGACTGAAGCTTTCTTT. This sequence encodes CASLSFAGGLEKTEAFF.

This chain links TRBV6-5 with TRBJ2-5; 9 positions agree with TRBD2. The CDR3 covers 16 residues. Germline lookup yields CDR1 MNHEY and CDR2 SVGAGI. V was pared by 1 base and J by 1 base, with 4 bases of the junction left unmatched. Here the CDR3 DNA reads TGTGCCAGCAGTTACTTTGCGGGGGGGATCCAAGAGACCCAGTACTTC. This gives the protein CASSYFAGGIQETQYF.

This clonotype was observed a single time. A clone one base away is much larger, so this may be a read error. The chain carries TRBV12-3 or TRBV12-4 and TRBJ1-2, with 8 bases identical to TRBD1. The CDR3 consists of 16 residues. The DNA for the CDR3 is TGTGCCAGCAGTTTTTACAGGACAGGGAAAGCCTATGGCTACTCCTTC. It specifies CASSFYRTGKAYGYSF.

This clonotype came up a few times. This chain joins TRBV2 and TRBJ1-2; TRBD1 matches at 7 bases. Germline V CDR1 and CDR2: SNHLY, FYNNEI. The CDR3 loop spans 11 amino acids. The V and J ends lost 11 bases and 8 bases, in that order; junction bases with no gene match: 8. CDR3 DNA: TGTGCCGCCCAGGGGGTGAGAGGCTACACCTTC. It is translated as CAAQGVRGYTF.

This clonotype was counted many times. V usage is TRBV7-8 and J usage is TRBJ2-5; D ambiguous. The CDR3 extends over 17 amino acids. Germline assignment: CDR1 SGHVS and CDR2 FQNEAQ. With 5 bases removed from V and 5 bases from J, the gap between germline ends came to 24 bases. In DNA form, the CDR3 reads TGTGCCAGCAGCACTCAAGCAGCGAATCCCACGCGGGAGACCCAGTACTTC. It is translated as CASSTQAANPTRETQYF.

The sample holds a few counts of this clonotype. The J gene is TRBJ1-3, the V gene TRBV13; D gene unclear. Germline V gene data show CDR1 as PRHDT and CDR2 as FYEKMQ (reference sequence). This CDR3 spans 15 amino acids. The V gene lost 6 bases and the J gene lost 0 bases, with 12 bases spanning the gap. The CDR3 reads CASSSLPYSGNTIYF. DNA for the CDR3: TGTGCCAGCAGTAGCCTCCCGTACTCTGGAAACACCATATATTTT.

This clonotype was seen at least ten times. The chain recombines TRBV7-2 with TRBJ2-1; maybe TRBD1 (5 bases). The germline V and J ends were trimmed by 4 bases and 12 bases, with 13 bases remaining between them. CDR3 size: 12 residues. CDR1 and CDR2 (germline): SGHTA, FQGNSA. The CDR3 coding sequence is TGTGCCAGCAGCTCCACAGGTGTTATGCAGTTCTTC. Amino acids: CASSSTGVMQFF. Combining the CDR3 with reference TRBV7-2 and TRBJ2-1 gives the whole variable domain GAGVSQSPSNKVTEKGKDVELRCDPISGHTALYWYRQSLGQGLEFLIYFQGNSAPDKSGLPSDRFSAERTGGSVSTLTIQRTQQEDSAVYLCASSSTGVMQFFGPGTRLTVL.

This clonotype was recorded many times. The rearrangement uses TRBV7-2 and TRBJ2-1, with a possible D match to TRBD2 (6 bases). There are 11 residues in the CDR3. Germline assignment: CDR1 SGHTA and CDR2 FQGNSA. The V end lost 5 bases, the J end lost 13 bases, and 12 bases lay between the germline ends. The DNA of the CDR3 is TGTGCCAGCAGCGGAACGGGGGATCAGTTCTTC. Translated: CASSGTGDQFF.

In its sample, this clonotype was seen once. The junction shows a germline mismatch at one end, possibly a read error. The gene calls are TRBV7-9 and TRBJ2-5, with 7 nucleotides matching TRBD1. Germline CDR1 and CDR2: SEHNR and FQNEAQ (reference sequence). The CDR3 has 14 residues. In DNA, the CDR3 is TGTGTCAGCAGCTTAGAGGGACAGCAAGAGACCCAGTACTTC. It translates to CVSSLEGQQETQYF. Looking up the rest from reference TRBV7-9 and TRBJ2-5 gives the full variable domain: DTGVSQNPRHKITKRGQNVTFRCDPISEHNRLYWYRQTLGQGPEFLTYFQNEAQLEKSRLLSDRFSAERPKGSFSTLEIQRTEQGDSAMYLCVSSLEGQQETQYFGPGTRLLVL.

In DNA form, the CDR3 reads TGCAGCGTTGATACGGGACAGGGGCATCAGCCCCAGCATTTT. Protein product: CSVDTGQGHQPQHF. The chain is built from TRBV29-1 and TRBJ1-5; 10 bases are a match to TRBD1. Germline V gene data show CDR1 as SQVTM and CDR2 as ANQGSEA. This CDR3 region has 14 residues. J was trimmed by 5 bases and V by 3 bases; bases with no gene match: 4.

V and J are TRBV7-9 and TRBJ2-7; 7 bases match TRBD1. Trimming at V came to 3 bases and at J to 2 bases, leaving 10 bases not matched to a gene. The CDR3 is made up of 16 amino acids. CDR1 SEHNR and CDR2 FQNEAQ come from the germline V gene (reference sequence). The CDR3: CASSLVLGQRTYEQYF. Written as DNA, the CDR3 is TGTGCCAGCAGCTTGGTATTGGGACAGAGAACCTACGAGCAGTACTTC.

As to this clonotype: Being one base from a much bigger clone, this may be a read error. The chain uses TRBV7-6 and TRBJ2-1, with D unclear. The DNA matches TRBJ2-7 better at its end, which makes the J call doubtful. CDR3 size: 15 residues. Germline CDR1 SGHVS, CDR2 FNYEAQ. In DNA, the CDR3 is TGTGCCAGCATCGTCATGAGGTTCCCCTACAATGAGCAGTACTTC. It specifies CASIVMRFPYNEQYF.

This clonotype has more than one count but fewer than ten. V usage is TRBV6-2 or TRBV6-3 and J usage is TRBJ1-1; the D gene is possibly TRBD1 (5 bases). Looked up from germline, CDR1 is MNHEY and CDR2 is SVGEGT. Trimming stripped 0 bases from V and 1 base from J, with 9 bases between. The CDR3 length is 15 residues. CDR3 sequence: CASSYSLGTNTEAFF. The CDR3 nucleotides are TGTGCCAGCAGTTACTCTCTGGGGACGAACACTGAAGCTTTCTTT.

Only a few counts were recorded for this clonotype. This sequence joins TRBV27 and TRBJ2-1; perhaps TRBD1 as D (6 bases). There are 14 residues in the CDR3. Germline V CDR1 and CDR2: MNHEY, SMNVEV (reference sequence). Trimming stripped 3 bases from V and 6 bases from J, with 12 bases between. CDR3 protein: CASSFGGVGNEQFF. The CDR3, as DNA: TGTGCCAGCAGTTTTGGGGGCGTGGGCAATGAGCAGTTCTTC.

The gene calls are TRBV29-1 and TRBJ2-5, with no clear D. The germline CDR1 and CDR2 sequences are SQVTM and ANQGSEA. The CDR3 runs to 13 residues. V lost 7 bases and J lost 4, with 16 bases in between. CDR3: CSGIRMAPETQYF. The CDR3 DNA follows: TGCAGCGGCATAAGGATGGCTCCAGAGACCCAGTACTTC. The whole variable domain, filled in from reference TRBV29-1 and TRBJ2-5, reads SAVISQKPSRDICQRGTSLTIQCQVDSQVTMMFWYRQQPGQSLTLIATANQGSEATYESGFVIDKFPISRPNLTFSTLTVSNMSPEDSSIYLCSGIRMAPETQYFGPGTRLLVL.

This clonotype has ten or more counts. The chain has TRBV7-6 and TRBJ1-1; TRBD1 agrees at 10 bases. Germline CDR1 reads SGHVS; CDR2 reads FNYEAQ. V lost 1 base to trimming and J lost 0 bases; unmatched junction nucleotides: 8. The CDR3 sequence is 18 residues long. The CDR3 loop is CASSLGAPGQGMNTEAFF. CDR3 nucleotide sequence: TGTGCCAGCAGCTTAGGGGCGCCGGGACAGGGGATGAACACTGAAGCTTTCTTT.

About this clonotype itself: One end of the junction does not line up with germline, which may come from a read error. The chain links TRBV7-8 to TRBJ2-1; TRBD2 matches 12 bases. The CDR3 is 18 amino acids. Looked up from germline, CDR1 is SGHVS and CDR2 is FQNEAQ. Here the CDR3 DNA reads TGTGCCAACAGCTTAGTAGCCTCCACTAGCGGGGGGCCCGATGAACAGTTCTTC. Encoded protein: CANSLVASTSGGPDEQFF.

The chain is built from TRBV6-6 and TRBJ1-1; D possibly corresponds to TRBD1 (6 bases). The V gene's germline CDR1 is MNHNY and CDR2 SVGAGI (reference sequence). V lost 5 bases and J 0 bases, leaving 13 bases between the germline ends. The CDR3 is 15 residues long. The CDR3 DNA reads TGTGCCAGCAGTCCCTACAGGGATATGAACACTGAAGCTTTCTTT. Residues: CASSPYRDMNTEAFF.

The chain couples TRBV7-9 to TRBJ2-3; D not resolved. This CDR3 is built from 12 residues. V lost 1 base and J 6 bases, leaving 5 bases between the germline ends. CDR1 is SEHNR and CDR2 is FQNEAQ in the germline V gene (reference sequence). CDR3 DNA: TGTGCCAGCAGCTTAGAGGTGGATACGCAGTATTTT. The encoded protein is CASSLEVDTQYF. The variable domain in full, with the rest retrieved from reference TRBV7-9 and TRBJ2-3, is DTGVSQNPRHKITKRGQNVTFRCDPISEHNRLYWYRQTLGQGPEFLTYFQNEAQLEKSRLLSDRFSAERPKGSFSTLEIQRTEQGDSAMYLCASSLEVDTQYFGPGTRLTVL.